This T cell receptor (beta chain) was sequenced during a study of blood T cell repertoires in COVID-19 (dated by TCRdb to 2018 to 2021). About the full investigation: The collaborator samples originated in the United States, Italy and Spain and spanned the acute and convalescent phases of COVID-19. The material from the prospective study consisted of cDNA or gDNA derived from T cells, B-cell-depleted T cells, or PBMCs. The sample metadata nearly always contained a de-identified subject ID, COVID-19 status, age in years and sex. Samples came from the ongoing ImmuneRACE study (first 160 participants) plus 1,254 subjects from 6 global collaborators. The repertoires were made available in a free public database intended to serve as a resource for research on the immune response to SARS-CoV-2. Where available, HLA class I and class II types were obtained from metadata supplied by the sample provider rather than from assay-based typing. Deeply sampled blood TCRbeta repertoires from subjects exposed to, actively infected with, or recovered from COVID-19 were included in the dataset.

On this clone itself: Its antigen is currently not known. Base qualities are missing; no much larger clone stands one base away.

At one collaborating source in Seattle, patients were enrolled during active infection and were followed longitudinally through the course of disease. Whole blood was collected in K2EDTA tubes by collaborating institutions according to the institutions' own protocols. For TCRbeta analysis, collaborator samples were shipped as frozen whole blood, as isolated PBMCs, or as DNA extracted from either sample type. CDR1 SGHDT and CDR2 YYEEEE were looked up in the germline V gene. Spanning cysteine to phenylalanine, the CDR3 consists of 14 amino acids. Only the CDR3 DNA stays, 42 bases, in frame from base 1. V is clipped by 3 bases and J by 2 bases, and the sequence between their germline boundaries is 11 bases long. TCRbeta CDR3 regions were amplified from genomic DNA using the immunoSEQ Assay, a bias-controlled multiplex PCR. Regarding the original processing steps: Nucleated cell counts per sample were estimated from amplification of reference gene primers within the assay. To quantify the absolute abundance of each unique TCRbeta CDR3 rearrangement, sequence reads were collapsed and filtered. Productive Simpson clonality was computed per sample as the square root of Simpson's diversity index over productive rearrangements. Not all clones reach the TCRdb copy of this immuneACCESS table, which keeps in-frame sequences only. Checked studies attribute under half of the gap to unresolved V genes and leave the rest unexplained. V, J and clone size were drawn from that table, and D and trimming were deduced from the DNA. The sample has under 45,000 clones on record, roughly 89% of them singletons. In total, the top ten clones hold roughly 3.7% of the sample.

Study-wide findings and limitations: The amount of clinical and demographic metadata varied by source and participant and was provided uncurated.

What was sequenced was peripheral blood. This TCR was sampled from a middle-aged man with COVID-19, enrolled during active disease. The receptor chain draws on TRBV5-6 and TRBJ1-2; the D region possibly corresponds to TRBD1 (6 bases align). The nucleotides are TGTGCCAGCAGCTACGGACAGATCAACTATGGCTACACCTTC. This sequence encodes CASSYGQINYGYTF.